One sample yielded the 2 T cell receptor beta chains listed below, sequenced in a study of blood T cell repertoires in COVID-19. The data were produced by immunoSEQ multiplex PCR, yet TCRdb's version contains in-frame clones alone and is incomplete. The sample consists of hundreds of thousands of clones, around nine tenths of them appearing once. Material: PBMCs or T cells enriched from blood (not recorded which). Every receptor here comes from a man aged 55 to 70 who had recovered from COVID-19.

J is TRBJ2-4 and V is TRBV30; 9 bases align to TRBD1. The CDR3 length is 13 residues. CDR1 GTSNPN and CDR2 SVGIG come from the germline V gene (reference sequence). V lost 5 bases to trimming and J lost 7 bases; unmatched junction nucleotides: 6. The CDR3 DNA follows: TGTGCCTGGGCGGGGACAGGGAAGAACATTCAGTACTTC. Amino acids: CAWAGTGKNIQYF.

V gene TRBV5-6 combines with J gene TRBJ2-6; the D gene is possibly TRBD1 (5 bases). This CDR3 is built from 15 residues. Deletions cut 6 bases from V and 2 bases from J, with 12 bases between. Germline CDR1 reads SGHDT; CDR2 reads YYEEEE. Here the CDR3 DNA reads TGTGCCAGCAAAACCTCCAGGGCTGGGGCCAACGTCCTGACTTTC. Translating gives CASKTSRAGANVLTF. Full variable domain (missing parts from reference TRBV5-6 and TRBJ2-6): DAGVTQSPTHLIKTRGQQVTLRCSPKSGHDTVSWYQQALGQGPQFIFQYYEEEERQRGNFPDRFSGHQFPNYSSELNVNALLLGDSALYLCASKTSRAGANVLTFGAGSRLTVL.